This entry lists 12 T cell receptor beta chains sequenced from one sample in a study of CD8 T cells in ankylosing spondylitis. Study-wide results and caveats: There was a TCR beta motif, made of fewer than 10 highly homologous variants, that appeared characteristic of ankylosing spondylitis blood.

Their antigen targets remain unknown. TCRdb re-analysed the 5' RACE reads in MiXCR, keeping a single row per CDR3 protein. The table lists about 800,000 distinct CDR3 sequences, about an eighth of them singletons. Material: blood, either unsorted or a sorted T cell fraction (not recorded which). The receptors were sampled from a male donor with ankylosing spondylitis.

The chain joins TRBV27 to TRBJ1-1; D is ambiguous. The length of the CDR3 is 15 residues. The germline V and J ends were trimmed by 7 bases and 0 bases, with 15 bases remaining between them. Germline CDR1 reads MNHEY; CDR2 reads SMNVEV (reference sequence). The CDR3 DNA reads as TGTGCCAGCAACCTCGATGCCCACTTGAACACTGAAGCTTTCTTT. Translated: CASNLDAHLNTEAFF.

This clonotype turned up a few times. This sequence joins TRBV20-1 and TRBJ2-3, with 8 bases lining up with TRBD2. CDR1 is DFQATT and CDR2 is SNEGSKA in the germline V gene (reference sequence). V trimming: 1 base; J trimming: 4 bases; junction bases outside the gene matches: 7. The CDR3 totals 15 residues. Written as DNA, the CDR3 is TGCAGTGCTAGAGTGACGACTAGCGCCCCAGATACGCAGTATTTT. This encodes CSARVTTSAPDTQYF.

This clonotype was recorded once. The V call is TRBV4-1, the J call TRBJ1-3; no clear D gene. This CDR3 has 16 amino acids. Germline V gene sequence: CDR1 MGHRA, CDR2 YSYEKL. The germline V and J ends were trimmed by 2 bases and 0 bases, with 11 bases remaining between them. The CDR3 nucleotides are TGCGCCAGCAGCCAACGTCCGACTAGCTCTGGAAACACCATATATTTT. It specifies CASSQRPTSSGNTIYF.

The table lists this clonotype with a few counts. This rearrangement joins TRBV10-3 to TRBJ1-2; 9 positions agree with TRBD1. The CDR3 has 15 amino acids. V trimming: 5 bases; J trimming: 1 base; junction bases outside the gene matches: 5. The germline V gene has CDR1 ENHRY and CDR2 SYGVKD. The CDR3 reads CAISRTGESNYGYTF. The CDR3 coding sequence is TGTGCCATCAGTCGGACAGGGGAAAGTAACTATGGCTACACCTTC.

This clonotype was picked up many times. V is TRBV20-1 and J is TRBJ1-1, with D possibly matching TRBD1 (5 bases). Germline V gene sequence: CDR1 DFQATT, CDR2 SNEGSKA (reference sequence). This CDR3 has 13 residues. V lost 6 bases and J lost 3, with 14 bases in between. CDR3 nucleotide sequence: TGCAGTGCCCGGACACCCCAAGACACTGAAGCTTTCTTT. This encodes CSARTPQDTEAFF.

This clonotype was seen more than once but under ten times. The CDR3 sequence is CASSTDRVVETQYF. As DNA, the CDR3 is TGCGCCAGCAGCACAGACAGGGTGGTTGAGACCCAGTACTTC. This rearrangement joins TRBV5-1 to TRBJ2-5, with TRBD1 matching 7 bases. This CDR3 spans 14 amino acids. Germline CDR1 and CDR2: SGHRS and YFSETQ. V was pared by 4 bases and J by 5 bases, with 8 bases of the junction left unmatched.

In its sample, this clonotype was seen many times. The CDR3 loop reads CASSLSGLQETQYF. For the CDR3, the DNA is TGTGCCAGCAGCTTGTCGGGACTTCAAGAGACCCAGTACTTC. The J gene is TRBJ2-5, the V gene TRBV5-5, with D possibly matching TRBD2 (6 bases). Per germline, CDR1 SGHKS and CDR2 YYEKEE (reference sequence). Trimming cost V 1 base and J 2 bases, with 9 bases left between them. This CDR3 comprises 14 residues.

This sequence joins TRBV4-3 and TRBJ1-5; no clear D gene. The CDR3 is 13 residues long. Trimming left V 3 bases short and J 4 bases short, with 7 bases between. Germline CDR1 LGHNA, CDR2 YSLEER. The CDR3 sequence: CASSQEPNQPQHF. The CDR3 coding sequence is TGCGCCAGCAGCCAGGAACCAAATCAGCCCCAGCATTTT.

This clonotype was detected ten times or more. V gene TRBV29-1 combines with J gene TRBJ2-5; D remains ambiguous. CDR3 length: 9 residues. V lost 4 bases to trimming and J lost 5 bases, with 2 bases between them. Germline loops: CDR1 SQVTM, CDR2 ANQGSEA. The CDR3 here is CSVGETQYF. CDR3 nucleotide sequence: TGCAGCGTTGGTGAGACCCAGTACTTC.

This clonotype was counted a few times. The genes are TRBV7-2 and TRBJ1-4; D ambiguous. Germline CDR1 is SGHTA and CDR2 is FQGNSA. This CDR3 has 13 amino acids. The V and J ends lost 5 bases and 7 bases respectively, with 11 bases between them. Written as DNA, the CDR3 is TGTGCCAGCAGCCCTACACGACGTGAAAAACTGTTTTTT. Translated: CASSPTRREKLFF.

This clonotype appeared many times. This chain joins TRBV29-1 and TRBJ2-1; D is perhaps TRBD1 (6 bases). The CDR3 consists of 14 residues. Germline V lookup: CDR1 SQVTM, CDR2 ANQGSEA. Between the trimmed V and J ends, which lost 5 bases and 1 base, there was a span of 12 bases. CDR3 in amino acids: CSVLRGWSYNEQFF. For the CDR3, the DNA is TGCAGCGTTCTCAGGGGATGGTCCTACAATGAGCAGTTCTTC.

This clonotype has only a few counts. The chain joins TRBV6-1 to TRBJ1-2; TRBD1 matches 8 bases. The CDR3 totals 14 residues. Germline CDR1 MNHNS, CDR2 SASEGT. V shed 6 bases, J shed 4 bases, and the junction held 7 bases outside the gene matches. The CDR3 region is CASRGTGEFYGYTF. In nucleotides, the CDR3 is TGTGCCAGCAGAGGGACAGGAGAGTTCTATGGCTACACCTTC.